The rows below give T cell receptor beta chains drawn from one sample of a study of T cells expressing NK-cell markers. TCRdb reworked the 5' RACE reads into one entry per CDR3 protein, no DNA. This specimen shows a few hundred thousand distinct CDR3 sequences; the ten leading clones hold 5.2%. The specimen sequenced was blood T cells: a sorted CD56 or NKG2C T cell subset, CD4+ or CD8+ T cells, or bulk PBMC T cells (not recorded which). The receptors stem from a man aged 18-75 years in good health. Each CDR3 is given with its conserved first and last residue. The order of the fields is J gene, V gene, CDR3 protein.

>TRBJ2-2|TRBV12-3/TRBV12-4
CASKRQGANGELFF
>TRBJ2-5|TRBV12-5
CASGFRLYQETQYF
>TRBJ2-1|TRBV5-1
CASSAGTGRNEQFF
>TRBJ2-3|TRBV6-1
CASVRGVLSSTDTQYF
>TRBJ2-5|TRBV18
CASSPTGFVETQYF
>TRBJ1-6|TRBV7-8
CASSADRVNSPLHF
>TRBJ1-2|TRBV28
CASSLRGRGHSGYTF
>TRBJ2-4|TRBV18
CASSLGQRGVNIQYF
>TRBJ1-2|TRBV15
CATSRDSTGGYGYTF
>TRBJ2-3|TRBV3-1
CASSQDPRIRRADTQYF
>TRBJ1-4|TRBV12-3/TRBV12-4
CASRQGQVNEKLFF
>TRBJ1-1|TRBV28
CASSLGGQGARTEAFF
>TRBJ2-5|TRBV20-1
CSARDNSQETQYF
>TRBJ2-7|TRBV28
CASSPPPETEQYF
>TRBJ1-1|TRBV4-2
CASSLNVGQRNTEAFF
>TRBJ2-1|TRBV11-2
CASSLDRRSYNEQFF
>TRBJ1-6|TRBV30
CAWSPQSSYNSPLHF
>TRBJ2-3|TRBV6-1
CASSDLYGAGFTDTQYF
>TRBJ2-2|TRBV7-2
CASSRQVATSGELFF
>TRBJ2-1|TRBV29-1
CSAPRAGDPYNEQFF
>TRBJ2-2|TRBV2
CASSGQGGGTGELFF
>TRBJ2-2|TRBV4-1
CASSQDKGRDTGELFF
>TRBJ1-4|TRBV18
CASSPGGSDEKLFF
>TRBJ2-2|TRBV6-5
CASSYSRETGELFF
>TRBJ2-3|TRBV6-1
CASRATTSRNTDTQYF
>TRBJ2-7|TRBV6-1
CASRVGGTYEQYF
>TRBJ2-3|TRBV29-1
CSVPIGPLDDTQYF
>TRBJ1-1|TRBV9
CASSVEANNRGAFF
>TRBJ2-7|TRBV6-1
CASLRAGSYEQYF
>TRBJ2-7|TRBV9
CASSGGRVPGEQYF
>TRBJ1-5|TRBV19
CASSPLGVWSNQPQHF
>TRBJ1-3|TRBV5-1
CASSLNRNTDSGNTIYF